This T cell receptor (beta chain) was identified during a study of blood T cell repertoires in COVID-19. Across the study: Spain, Italy and the United States supplied samples that represented acute and convalescent COVID-19.

Recruits, aged about 18 to 90 years, lived in 25 or so US areas. In the authors' workflow: Amplification with reference gene primers provided the estimates of nucleated cell counts. Assay used: immunoSEQ multiplex PCR; TCRdb lists only in-frame clones, some missing. For V, J and clone size, that table is used; D and trimming come from the DNA. The top ten clones hold over 4% of a sample with about 270,000 clones, over 80% of them seen once. This CDR3 spans 13 amino acids. Germline-derived CDR1 and CDR2 are MNHEY and SVGAGI. V dropped 0 bases and J dropped 7 bases, with 9 bases sitting between them. V is TRBV6-5 and J is TRBJ1-2; D gene unclear. This sequence was found in a woman aged 30 to 39 with acute COVID-19. Sequenced input: PBMCs or T cells enriched from blood (not recorded which). CDR3 in amino acids: CASSYSMLSGYTF. In DNA, the CDR3 is TGTGCCAGCAGTTACTCAATGTTGAGTGGCTACACCTTC.